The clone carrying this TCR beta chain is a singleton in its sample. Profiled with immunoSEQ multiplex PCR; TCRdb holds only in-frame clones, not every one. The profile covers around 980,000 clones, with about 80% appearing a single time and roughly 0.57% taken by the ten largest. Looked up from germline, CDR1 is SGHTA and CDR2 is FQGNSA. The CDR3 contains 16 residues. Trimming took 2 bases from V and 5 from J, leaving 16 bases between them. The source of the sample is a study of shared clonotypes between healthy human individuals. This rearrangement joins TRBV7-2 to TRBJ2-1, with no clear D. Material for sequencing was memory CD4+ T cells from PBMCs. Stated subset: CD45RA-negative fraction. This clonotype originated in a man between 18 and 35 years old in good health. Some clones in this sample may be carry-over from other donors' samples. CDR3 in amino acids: CASSLFSGGADNEQFF. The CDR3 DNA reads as TGTGCCAGCAGCTTATTTTCGGGCGGCGCCGACAATGAGCAGTTCTTC.